This TCR beta chain was retrieved from a study of OX40 agonist ivuxolimab in advanced cancers. The overall study: Hepatocellular carcinoma, melanoma, renal cell or head and neck cancer occurred in dose-escalation patients. The study's findings and limits: The antigens recognized by the expanded peripheral T cells, that is their antigen specificity, were not determined.

As for this clone: Its antigen is still unknown.

Germline V CDR1 and CDR2: SEHNR, FQNEAQ (reference sequence). The CDR3 contains 14 residues. J was trimmed by 7 bases and V by 4 bases; bases with no gene match: 6. Autoimmune disease history or systemic immunosuppression led to patients being barred. Assay: immunoSEQ multiplex PCR; the TCRdb copy retains only in-frame clones and omits some. This sample carries more than 9,000 clones, around 78% of them seen once, and the ten largest clones take roughly 15%. This chain links TRBV7-9 with TRBJ2-2; 7 nucleotides line up with TRBD1. This clonotype was sampled from an adult with an advanced solid tumor such as melanoma, head and neck, liver or kidney cancer. Specimen: CD4+ or CD8+ T cells sorted from blood, collected in a trial of the OX40 agonist ivuxolimab. The CDR3 region has the DNA TGTGCCAGCAGCTCTGACAGGGTTCACGGGGAGCTGTTTTTT. Protein sequence: CASSSDRVHGELFF.